This T cell receptor (beta chain) was captured by sequencing in a study of metastatic and nonmetastatic thyroid tumors. Study as a whole: From malignant and benign thyroid patients, repertoires in blood and in tumor or nodule tissue were compared.

No treatment of any kind had been given to any patient before thyroid surgery. V lost 3 bases to trimming and J lost 3 bases; unmatched junction nucleotides: 6. This CDR3 spans 15 amino acids. Germline V lookup: CDR1 MDHEN, CDR2 SYDVKM. How the authors handled the data: To classify distant metastasis in papillary thyroid cancer, a model was built from CDR3 differences across clinicopathological groups. TCRdb re-processed the PCR reads through MiXCR. For this entry, the V and J calls and clone size follow TCRdb and not the study's own pipeline. The top ten hold about 43% of the sample, which has almost 4,000 clones, 36% seen once. There are a few counts of this clone. No antigen is known for it. Study conclusions and caveats: It was reportedly found that TCR beta diversity was significantly higher in malignant thyroid tumors than in benign nodules, a difference seen in both blood and tumor samples.

The genes are TRBV28 and TRBJ2-7, with 9 bases that match TRBD1. This sequence originates from a female donor with papillary thyroid cancer or a benign thyroid nodule (not recorded which). Some clones in this sample may be carry-over from other donors' samples. Sequences were obtained from tumor tissue. In DNA form, the CDR3 reads TGTGCCAGCAGTTTGCTCGGGACAGGGATCTACGAGCAGTACTTC. Translated: CASSLLGTGIYEQYF.